Given below is one TCR beta chain in context. This entry belongs to a study of T cells of healthy individuals. The length of the CDR3 is 11 residues. Germline CDR1 reads SNHLY; CDR2 reads FYNNEI. Trimming left V 6 bases short and J 11 bases short, with 13 bases between. TCRdb ran MiXCR on the 5' RACE reads and lists one entry per CDR3 protein. The table lists 40,000 to 60,000 distinct CDR3 sequences, under 15% of them singletons. The sequence was obtained from a human donor in good health. V usage is TRBV2 and J usage is TRBJ1-1; D unresolved. CDR3 residues: CASSLQVSAFF. The CDR3 nucleotides read TGTGCCAGCAGCCTCCAGGTCTCGGCTTTCTTT.